The 9 T cell receptor beta chains given below trace back to one sample, sequenced in a study of tumor-infiltrating lymphocytes in oesophageal squamous cell carcinoma. TCRdb passed the PCR reads through MiXCR, listing each CDR3 protein once. The sample lists 9,500 to 13,000 distinct CDR3 sequences, 50% to 60% seen once, with over 20% in the top ten. Specimen: esophageal tumor tissue. The receptors were gathered from a male donor with esophageal squamous cell carcinoma.

This clonotype appeared many times. V is TRBV27 and J is TRBJ2-3; weak D call: TRBD1 (6 bases). This CDR3 contains 14 residues. Per germline, CDR1 MNHEY and CDR2 SMNVEV (reference sequence). V was shortened by 4 bases and J by 2 bases, with 10 bases between the two germline ends. CDR3 loop: CASSWQGFTDTQYF. In DNA form, the CDR3 reads TGTGCCAGCAGTTGGCAGGGGTTCACAGATACGCAGTATTTT.

The chain has TRBV7-3 and TRBJ2-3, with D uncertain. Between the trimmed V and J ends, which lost 5 bases and 0 bases, there was a span of 3 bases. The CDR3 extends over 12 amino acids. Germline CDR1 reads SGHTA; CDR2 reads FQGTGA. As DNA, the CDR3 is TGTGCCAGCAGCCCGAGCACAGATACGCAGTATTTT. Residues: CASSPSTDTQYF.

The chain combines TRBV7-2 with TRBJ2-5, with D perhaps matching TRBD2 (5 bases). The closer fit of TRBJ2-1 to the DNA end suggests the J call may be wrong. Germline-derived CDR1 and CDR2 are SGHTA and FQGNSA. The CDR3 runs 13 residues. The CDR3 loop is CASSLLRDYEQFF. As DNA, the CDR3 is TGTGCCAGCAGCTTACTCCGAGACTACGAGCAGTTCTTC.

This clonotype has at least ten counts. The chain combines TRBV5-4 with TRBJ2-5, with D maybe TRBD2 (6 bases). The J call is doubtful: the DNA matches TRBJ2-7 better. CDR1 SGHNT and CDR2 YYREEE come from the germline V gene (reference sequence). The CDR3 is 15 residues long. The CDR3 here is CASSFGRETTYEQYF. CDR3 in DNA: TGTGCCAGCAGCTTTGGACGGGAGACCACCTACGAGCAGTACTTC.

CDR3 DNA sequence: TGTGCCAGCAGTTACCTGCCCCGCGGGGGGCCGCAGTTCTTC. Translating gives CASSYLPRGGPQFF. The V gene is TRBV6-1, the J gene TRBJ2-1; 8 nucleotides align to TRBD2. The trim removed 5 bases at V and 12 bases at J, leaving 12 bases unmatched. Germline CDR1 MNHNS, CDR2 SASEGT. This CDR3 spans 14 amino acids.

As for this clonotype: At one end, the junction sequence differs from germline, possibly due to a read error. V and J are TRBV7-7 and TRBJ2-5; D gene uncertain. The CDR3 consists of 14 residues. CDR1 and CDR2 from the germline V gene are SSHAT and FNYEAQ (reference sequence). CDR3 sequence reads: CASSLGSGRETQYF. The CDR3 DNA reads TGTGCTAGCAGCTTAGGGTCCGGACGGGAGACCCAGTACTTC.

The gene calls are TRBV7-2 and TRBJ2-3; 7 bases align to TRBD1. The DNA end lines up better with TRBJ2-1; the J call may be wrong. CDR1 is SGHTA and CDR2 is FQGNSA in the germline V gene. The CDR3 runs 16 residues. In DNA, the CDR3 is TGTGCCAGCAGCTTAATTGGGACAGCATCCTACAATGAGCAGTTCTTC. It translates to CASSLIGTASYNEQFF.

The V and J genes are TRBV7-2 and TRBJ2-5; D unclear. V was cut by 3 bases and J by 11 bases, with 13 bases left in between. Germline assignment: CDR1 SGHTA and CDR2 FQGNSA. This CDR3 comprises 12 residues. The CDR3 reads CASSFERNEQYF. In DNA form, the CDR3 reads TGTGCCAGCAGCTTTGAACGTAATGAGCAGTACTTC.

The J gene is TRBJ2-5, the V gene TRBV6-1; 7 bases are a match to TRBD2. V trimming: 4 bases; J trimming: 2 bases; junction bases outside the gene matches: 7. CDR3 size: 15 residues. Germline CDR1 is MNHNS and CDR2 is SASEGT. CDR3 residues: CASSVGSGAQETQYF. As DNA, the CDR3 is TGTGCCAGCAGTGTGGGCAGCGGGGCTCAAGAGACCCAGTACTTC.